One sample yielded the 10 T cell receptor beta chains listed below, sequenced in a study of a mutant IDH1 vaccine in newly diagnosed glioma. As for time point: baseline, week 1 (first vaccination visit). Treatment described: pre-vaccination baseline after standard-of-care therapy. Measured with immunoSEQ multiplex PCR; TCRdb has only the in-frame clones, and not every one. Of 85,000 to 100,000 clones listed, roughly four fifths are singletons. The source material was PBMCs, sampled from a glioma patient treated with radiotherapy, temozolomide or both. Receptor source: a woman aged 45-65 years with glioma.

V gene TRBV6-1 combines with J gene TRBJ1-2; no clear D. Trimming pared 3 bases from V and 8 bases from J, leaving 16 bases between. The CDR3 contains 14 residues. Germline V gives CDR1 MNHNS, CDR2 SASEGT. The CDR3 DNA sequence: TGTGCCAGCAGTGACGGGGTCAGGAGGTTCGGCTACACCTTC. This encodes CASSDGVRRFGYTF.

The chain uses TRBV18 and TRBJ1-2; the D is unclear. The CDR3 extends over 16 amino acids. Trimming shortened V by 2 bases and J by 2 bases, and 15 bases separated the two germline ends. CDR1 and CDR2 from the germline V gene are KGHSH and LQKENI. The CDR3 loop reads CASSPGLGNANYGYTF. The CDR3 nucleotides read TGTGCCAGCTCACCAGGTTTAGGGAACGCAAACTATGGCTACACCTTC.

This chain joins TRBV9 and TRBJ2-2, with D perhaps matching TRBD2 (6 bases). Germline CDR1 and CDR2: SGDLS and YYNGEE. Trimming took 0 bases from V and 4 from J, leaving 10 bases between them. The CDR3 runs 15 residues. As DNA, the CDR3 is TGTGCCAGCAGCGTAGTGGGGGGAAGCACCGGGGAGCTGTTTTTT. This encodes CASSVVGGSTGELFF.

In DNA, the CDR3 is TGTGCCAGCAGCTTGGATTCGACGGTATATGGCTACACCTTC. Its protein is CASSLDSTVYGYTF. The V call is TRBV5-8, the J call TRBJ1-2; D is unresolved. Germline CDR1 SGHTS, CDR2 YDEGEE. The CDR3 is 14 amino acids. The ends were cut back, 0 bases at V and 5 bases at J, with 11 bases in the middle. The whole variable domain, filled in from reference TRBV5-8 and TRBJ1-2, reads EAGVTQSPTHLIKTRGQQATLRCSPISGHTSVYWYQQALGLGLQFLLWYDEGEERNRGNFPPRFSGRQFPNYSSELNVNALELEDSALYLCASSLDSTVYGYTFGSGTRLTVV.

This rearrangement joins TRBV9 to TRBJ2-5; D gene uncertain. Germline loops: CDR1 SGDLS, CDR2 YYNGEE. The CDR3 has 13 amino acids. Between the trimmed V and J ends, which lost 2 bases and 5 bases, there was a span of 10 bases. The CDR3 loop reads CASSVGWSETQYF. CDR3 DNA: TGTGCCAGCAGCGTTGGCTGGTCCGAGACCCAGTACTTC.

The chain carries TRBV19 and TRBJ2-4, with unresolved D. Deletions cut 1 base from V and 1 base from J, with 8 bases between. The CDR3 sequence is 15 residues long. Germline values: CDR1 LNHDA, CDR2 SQIVND (reference sequence). CDR3 residues: CASSIVGRAKNIQYF. CDR3 DNA: TGTGCCAGTAGTATAGTCGGCAGGGCCAAAAACATTCAGTACTTC.

The rearrangement uses TRBV25-1 and TRBJ1-6, with a possible D match to TRBD1 (6 bases). Germline V lookup: CDR1 MGHDK, CDR2 SYGVNS. V was cut by 1 base and J by 10 bases, with 11 bases left in between. The CDR3 has 14 residues. CDR3 loop: CASSEFTGRSPLHF. CDR3 nucleotide sequence: TGTGCCAGCAGTGAATTTACAGGGAGATCACCCCTCCACTTT.

This rearrangement joins TRBV19 to TRBJ1-2; the D gene is possibly TRBD1 (6 bases). The CDR3 contains 16 residues. Deletions cut 3 bases from V and 3 bases from J, with 17 bases between. Germline V lookup: CDR1 LNHDA, CDR2 SQIVND (reference sequence). DNA for the CDR3: TGTGCCAGTAGTATGGTTCGACAGGACCCATACTATGGCTACACCTTC. Translation: CASSMVRQDPYYGYTF.

This chain links TRBV19 with TRBJ2-6, with a weak D call TRBD1 (6 bases). The V end lost 0 bases, the J end lost 1 base, and 13 bases lay between the germline ends. Germline V gene sequence: CDR1 LNHDA, CDR2 SQIVND (reference sequence). This CDR3 has 18 residues. For the CDR3, the DNA is TGTGCCAGTAGTATAGAAGGGCCCAGGGGATCTGGGGCCAACGTCCTGACTTTC. Translation: CASSIEGPRGSGANVLTF.

This chain uses TRBV4-1 with TRBJ1-3, with a weak D call TRBD1 (5 bases). Germline CDR1 MGHRA, CDR2 YSYEKL. Trimming stripped 4 bases from V and 4 bases from J, with 17 bases between. This CDR3 has 16 residues. Written as DNA, the CDR3 is TGCGCCAGCAGCCGGGAGGGGAGGGCGAGCGGAAACACCATATATTTT. Encoded protein: CASSREGRASGNTIYF.